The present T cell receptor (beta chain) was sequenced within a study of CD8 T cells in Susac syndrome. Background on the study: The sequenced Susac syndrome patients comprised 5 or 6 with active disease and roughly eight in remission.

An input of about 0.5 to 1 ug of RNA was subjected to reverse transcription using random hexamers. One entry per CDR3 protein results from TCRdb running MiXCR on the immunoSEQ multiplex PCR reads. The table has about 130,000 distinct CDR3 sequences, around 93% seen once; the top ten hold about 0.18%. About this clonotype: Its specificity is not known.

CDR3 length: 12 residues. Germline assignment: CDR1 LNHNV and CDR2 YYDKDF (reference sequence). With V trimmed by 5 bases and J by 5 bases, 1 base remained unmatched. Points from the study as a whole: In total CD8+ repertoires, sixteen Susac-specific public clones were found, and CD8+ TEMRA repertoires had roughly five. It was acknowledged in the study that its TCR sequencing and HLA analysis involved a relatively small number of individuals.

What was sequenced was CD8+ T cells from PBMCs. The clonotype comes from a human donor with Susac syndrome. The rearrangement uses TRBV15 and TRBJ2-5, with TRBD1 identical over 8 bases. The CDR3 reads CATSRTGETQYF. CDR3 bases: TGTGCCACCAGCCGGACAGGGGAGACCCAGTACTTC.